This T cell receptor beta chain was found in a study of T cells after yellow fever vaccination. With regard to this clonotype: Its antigen is as yet unknown.

TCRdb used MiXCR to reprocess the 5' RACE reads, holding one entry per CDR3 protein. Among approximately 510,000 distinct CDR3 sequences listed, just over 20% were seen once. Study-wide results and limits: Though it reached lower strength, the secondary response hit its peak faster, day 5 versus 15. High-abundance clonotypes from the bulk population could contaminate FACS-sorted repertoires. Once the booster was given, most primary-vaccination clones reappeared, at roughly 96% for CD4 and roughly 90% for CD8.

Trimming shortened V by 3 bases and J by 4 bases, and 10 bases separated the two germline ends. Germline V lookup: CDR1 SGHRS, CDR2 YFSETQ. The CDR3 has 14 residues. The TCR originated in a man younger than 30 who received the YFV17D yellow fever vaccine. The J gene is TRBJ2-2, the V gene TRBV5-1; possible D gene TRBD1, 6 bases. The specimen comprised PBMCs, sampled approximately 20 days after the first yellow fever vaccination. As DNA, the CDR3 is TGCGCCAGCAGCTCCCAGGGGAGCACCGGGGAGCTGTTTTTT. This gives the protein CASSSQGSTGELFF.